This T cell receptor (beta chain) was captured in a study of OX40 agonist ivuxolimab in advanced cancers. About the research overall: The diagnoses of dose-escalation patients were hepatocellular carcinoma, melanoma, renal cell or head and neck cancer.

Germline V CDR1 and CDR2: SGHAT, FQNNGV. The CDR3 spans 14 residues. Trimming removed 6 bases at V and 8 bases at J, with 16 bases between. Generated by immunoSEQ multiplex PCR, the TCRdb table keeps only in-frame clones and is missing some. The sample includes approximately 35,000 clones, more than 60% of them seen just once. Notes on this clone: The antigen remains undetermined.

Patients were ruled out by autoimmune disease history or systemic immunosuppression. Points from the study as a whole: Relative to CD4+, CD8+ T cells held more expanded clones on average.

The chain uses TRBV11-2 and TRBJ1-4; tentatively, D is TRBD1 (6 bases). Sequenced here: CD4+ or CD8+ T cells sorted from blood, sampled in a trial of the OX40 agonist ivuxolimab. This clonotype originated in an adult with an advanced solid tumor such as melanoma, head and neck, liver or kidney cancer. The CDR3 loop reads CASRPQGRREKLFF. CDR3 DNA sequence: TGTGCCAGCAGACCGCAGGGGCGCCGGGAAAAACTGTTTTTT. The variable domain in full, with the rest retrieved from reference TRBV11-2 and TRBJ1-4, is EAGVAQSPRYKIIEKRQSVAFWCNPISGHATLYWYQQILGQGPKLLIQFQNNGVVDDSQLPKDRFSAERLKGVDSTLKIQPAKLEDSAVYLCASRPQGRREKLFFGSGTQLSVL.